This T cell receptor beta chain derives from a study of T cells in Graves' hyperthyroidism and ophthalmopathy. In making diagnoses, clinical symptoms, serum thyroxine and TRAb, thyroid ultrasound and orbital computed tomography were all used. Regions amplified from RNA transcripts were the TCR beta CDR3 regions. Initially, a first-round RT-PCR of the TCR CDR3 employed the HTBI primer set. TCRdb re-called the multiplex PCR reads through MiXCR, storing one row per CDR3 protein. The sample lists a few hundred thousand distinct CDR3 sequences; 15% to 18% were seen once. Deletions cut 0 bases from V and 6 bases from J, with 14 bases between. Germline CDR1 LGHNA, CDR2 YNFKEQ. CDR3 size: 15 residues. This clonotype was observed a few times.

The sample comprised blood. This chain joins TRBV4-2 and TRBJ1-1; D is undetermined. This sequence originates from a woman aged 25 to 39 with Graves' hyperthyroidism. Written as DNA, the CDR3 is TGTGCCAGCAGCCAAGAATTCTCCGGGCAGTCTGAAGCTTTCTTT. It is translated as CASSQEFSGQSEAFF.